This entry is about one T cell receptor beta chain. The target antigen is unknown. Here immunoSEQ multiplex PCR was the method, and the copy in TCRdb shows in-frame clones only, minus some. In the table there are just over 60,000 clones, approximately 75% of which are singletons. Patients had chemo-refractory metastatic non-small-cell lung cancer and received focal radiation plus CTLA-4 blockade that used ipilimumab. V was cut by 0 bases and J by 5 bases, with 11 bases left in between. CDR3 size: 14 residues. Per germline, CDR1 MNHNY and CDR2 SVGAGI (reference sequence). This specimen comes from a study of radiotherapy plus CTLA-4 blockade in lung cancer. Whole-study findings and limits: After treatment with radiotherapy plus ipilimumab, TCR clones that came from the tumor expanded in blood.

The chain couples TRBV6-6 to TRBJ2-7; tentatively, D is TRBD1 or TRBD2 (6 bases each). The TCR was taken from a human donor with non-small cell lung cancer who had a complete response to radiotherapy plus ipilimumab. This specimen was peripheral blood, taken from a patient treated with radiotherapy plus ipilimumab. The CDR3: CASSYSTGGDEQYF. The CDR3, as DNA: TGTGCCAGCAGTTACTCGACCGGGGGCGACGAGCAGTACTTC.